Reported below is one T cell receptor beta chain. Its antigen is unidentified. These data originate in a study of cytomegalovirus exposure and HLA in healthy donors. Study outcomes and limitations: A prior analysis recorded that most TCR beta V segments were productive about 90% or about 30% of the time. Reports indicate that TCR beta sequences accurately predicted the HLA-A and HLA-B alleles of most subjects. There were under 200 TCR beta chains listed as cytomegalovirus-associated. Many donors carried some public TCRs, although rarity characterized most TCR sequences.

Per germline, CDR1 SGHTA and CDR2 FQGNSA. The CDR3 length is 12 residues. V gave up 5 bases and J gave up 12 bases; unmatched junction bases: 6. The PCR made use of 60 Vbeta and 13 Jbeta primers. The repertoire was sequenced with immunoSEQ multiplex PCR; TCRdb's copy has only in-frame clones and lacks some. The sample includes approximately 170,000 clones, roughly 85% of them seen just once. Sequencing used PBMCs. The TCR comes from a boy between 2 and 10 years old in good health and CMV-seronegative. This sequence joins TRBV7-2 and TRBJ2-1; 8 bases align to TRBD2. The CDR3 region is CASSGTSFGQFF. DNA for the CDR3: TGTGCCAGCAGCGGGACTAGTTTTGGGCAGTTCTTC.